These 12 T cell receptor beta chains came from one sample sequenced in a study of blood T cell repertoires in COVID-19. TCRdb keeps only in-frame clones here, not all; method: immunoSEQ multiplex PCR. The table includes roughly 230,000 clones, 81% detected once. The source material was peripheral blood. The receptors here all came from a woman older than 75 with acute or convalescent COVID-19.

The V and J genes are TRBV15 and TRBJ2-7, with TRBD2 matching 8 bases. This CDR3 region has 15 residues. Germline V gene lookup returns CDR1 LNHNV and CDR2 YYDKDF (reference sequence). V shed 1 base and J 2 bases; nucleotides not matched to a gene: 4. The CDR3 coding sequence is TGTGCCACCAGCAGAGCCGGCGGGGGGACCTACGAGCAGTACTTC. This gives the protein CATSRAGGGTYEQYF.

The chain carries TRBV5-6 and TRBJ1-1, with a weak D call TRBD1 (5 bases). This CDR3 is 14 amino acids long. Trimming left V 3 bases short and J 5 bases short, with 14 bases between. CDR1 SGHDT and CDR2 YYEEEE come from the germline V gene. As DNA, the CDR3 is TGTGCCAGCAGCTCGACAGACGTCGGGACTGAAGCTTTCTTT. Protein product: CASSSTDVGTEAFF.

The gene calls are TRBV6-6 and TRBJ1-5; weak D call: TRBD1 (5 bases). CDR3 size: 18 residues. Germline loops: CDR1 MNHNY, CDR2 SVGAGI (reference sequence). Between the trimmed V and J ends, which lost 5 bases and 2 bases, there was a span of 22 bases. This CDR3 is CASSPLARGSFGNQPQHF. The DNA for the CDR3 is TGTGCCAGCAGTCCCCTTGCTAGGGGAAGTTTCGGCAATCAGCCCCAGCATTTT.

This clone was seen a handful of times. This chain connects TRBV11-2 to TRBJ1-1; 10 nucleotides match TRBD1. CDR1 is SGHAT and CDR2 is FQNNGV in the germline V gene. V lost 5 bases to trimming and J lost 3 bases; unmatched junction nucleotides: 18. The CDR3 covers 19 residues. CDR3 coding DNA: TGTGCCAGCAGCAAATCTCCGGGGACGACAGGGGGCATCGACACTGAAGCTTTCTTT. It encodes CASSKSPGTTGGIDTEAFF.

This rearrangement joins TRBV2 to TRBJ1-2, with D possibly being TRBD1 (5 bases). The CDR3 has 13 amino acids. Germline V gene lookup returns CDR1 SNHLY and CDR2 FYNNEI. Trimming left V 2 bases short and J 4 bases short, with 8 bases between. The CDR3: CASSEQGLYGYTF. The CDR3 DNA sequence: TGTGCCAGCAGTGAACAGGGCCTCTATGGCTACACCTTC. Complete variable domain (other parts from reference TRBV2 and TRBJ1-2): EPEVTQTPSHQVTQMGQEVILRCVPISNHLYFYWYRQILGQKVEFLVSFYNNEISEKSEIFDDQFSVERPDGSNFTLKIRSTKLEDSAMYFCASSEQGLYGYTFGSGTRLTVV.

The rearrangement joins TRBV19 to TRBJ2-2, with TRBD2 matching over 10 bases. With V trimmed by 6 bases and J by 1 base, 2 bases remained unmatched. Germline V gene lookup returns CDR1 LNHDA and CDR2 SQIVND (reference sequence). The CDR3 covers 15 residues. In nucleotides, the CDR3 is TGTGCCAGTAGAAGGACTAGCGGGAACACCGGGGAGCTGTTTTTT. Its translation is CASRRTSGNTGELFF.

V is TRBV6-6 and J is TRBJ2-7; 13 nucleotides line up with TRBD2. The CDR3 has 13 residues. From germline, CDR1 is MNHNY and CDR2 SVGAGI (reference sequence). V trimming: 10 bases; J trimming: 4 bases; junction bases outside the gene matches: 4. CDR3 amino acids: CATRTSGSYEQYF. CDR3 nucleotide sequence: TGTGCCACCAGGACTAGCGGGAGTTACGAGCAGTACTTC.

The chain is built from TRBV9 and TRBJ2-7, with D possibly TRBD1 on 6 matching bases. V was trimmed by 3 bases and J by 1 base, leaving 11 bases between them. The length of the CDR3 is 14 residues. Germline CDR1 is SGDLS and CDR2 is YYNGEE. The CDR3 DNA reads TGTGCCAGCAGCGATAAGCAGGGGTCCTACGAGCAGTACTTC. This encodes CASSDKQGSYEQYF.

The chain couples TRBV5-6 to TRBJ2-1; D not resolved. Germline-derived CDR1 and CDR2 are SGHDT and YYEEEE. The CDR3 is 13 amino acids. V lost 3 bases and J lost 5, with 9 bases in between. Written as DNA, the CDR3 is TGTGCCAGCAGCTCATTAGCCCACAATGAGCAGTTCTTC. Encoded protein: CASSSLAHNEQFF.

The chain employs TRBV18 and TRBJ2-1; 11 positions agree with TRBD2. With 3 bases clipped from V and 15 bases from J, the junction kept 7 bases outside the gene matches. The CDR3 length is 13 residues. The germline CDR1 and CDR2 sequences are KGHSH and LQKENI. In DNA, the CDR3 is TGTGCCAGCTCACCTGTCGAGGGGACTAGCGGGTTCTTC. Its translation: CASSPVEGTSGFF.

Note on this clone: In the same sample, other DNA sequences code for this CDR3. The CDR3 loop is CASSLAGSNEQFF. The CDR3 DNA follows: TGTGCCAGCAGCTTGGCAGGGTCGAATGAGCAGTTCTTC. The rearrangement links TRBV5-4 to TRBJ2-1; D may be TRBD1 (5 bases). V was clipped by 0 bases and J by 7 bases, with 8 bases between them. This CDR3 has 13 residues. Per the germline V gene, CDR1 is SGHNT and CDR2 is YYREEE (reference sequence). The full variable domain, completed using reference TRBV5-4 and TRBJ2-1, is ETGVTQSPTHLIKTRGQQVTLRCSSQSGHNTVSWYQQALGQGPQFIFQYYREEENGRGNFPPRFSGLQFPNYSSELNVNALELDDSALYLCASSLAGSNEQFFGPGTRLTVL.

The table lists this clone with a count of one. The CDR3 coding sequence is TGTGCCGTGGGACAGAGAAATGAAAAACTGTTTTTT. Residues: CAVGQRNEKLFF. The chain combines TRBV10-3 with TRBJ1-4, with TRBD1 identical over 7 bases. V was pared by 11 bases and J by 5 bases, with 5 bases of the junction left unmatched. This CDR3 has 12 residues. Germline CDR1 and CDR2: ENHRY and SYGVKD.